Below, 9 T cell receptor beta chains from the same sample are listed, as sequenced in a study of blood T cell repertoires in COVID-19. Some clones are missing from TCRdb's copy, which holds only in-frame ones; the method was immunoSEQ multiplex PCR. The sample records 200,000 or so clones, about nine tenths being singletons. The sample taken for sequencing was peripheral blood. Source of these receptors: a man aged 65-85 years with active or convalescent COVID-19.

This chain uses TRBV7-2 with TRBJ1-5; D remains ambiguous. CDR1 and CDR2 (germline): SGHTA, FQGNSA. The V end was cut by 5 bases, the J end by 1 base, with 6 bases between. This CDR3 has 13 amino acids. The CDR3 sequence: CASSEGSNQPQHF. In nucleotides, the CDR3 is TGTGCCAGCAGCGAGGGAAGCAATCAGCCCCAGCATTTT.

This chain joins TRBV7-8 and TRBJ1-4, with D possibly matching TRBD1 (6 bases). Germline loops: CDR1 SGHVS, CDR2 FQNEAQ. The CDR3 extends over 16 amino acids. The V gene lost 1 base and the J gene lost 5 bases, with 14 bases spanning the gap. The CDR3 reads CASSLGFEGGNEKLFF. CDR3 nucleotide sequence: TGTGCCAGCAGCTTAGGGTTCGAGGGGGGGAATGAAAAACTGTTTTTT.

The rearrangement links TRBV13 to TRBJ2-7; 8 bases match TRBD2. The CDR3 runs 15 residues. Trimming removed 5 bases from V and 7 bases from J; junction bases left unmatched: 13. Germline V CDR1 and CDR2: PRHDT, FYEKMQ (reference sequence). The CDR3: CASSHLAGPDGEQYF. The CDR3 region has the DNA TGTGCCAGCAGCCACTTAGCGGGACCGGACGGGGAGCAGTACTTC. The full variable domain, rest sourced from reference TRBV13 and TRBJ2-7, is AAGVIQSPRHLIKEKRETATLKCYPIPRHDTVYWYQQGPGQDPQFLISFYEKMQSDKGSIPDRFSAQQFSDYHSELNMSSLELGDSALYFCASSHLAGPDGEQYFGPGTRLTVT.

The rearrangement uses TRBV9 and TRBJ2-3; 11 bases are shared with TRBD2. CDR1 is SGDLS, CDR2 YYNGEE, per germline. The trim removed 6 bases at V and 2 bases at J, leaving 5 bases unmatched. The CDR3 loop spans 15 amino acids. Written as DNA, the CDR3 is TGTGCCAGCACGGCTAGCGGGGGGCACACAGATACGCAGTATTTT. Protein product: CASTASGGHTDTQYF. The complete variable domain, with remaining parts taken from reference TRBV9 and TRBJ2-3, reads DSGVTQTPKHLITATGQRVTLRCSPRSGDLSVYWYQQSLDQGLQFLIQYYNGEERAKGNILERFSAQQFPDLHSELNLSSLELGDSALYFCASTASGGHTDTQYFGPGTRLTVL.

The chain has TRBV7-6 and TRBJ2-7, with 10 bases identical to TRBD2. CDR1 is SGHVS, CDR2 FNYEAQ, per germline. The V and J ends lost 1 base and 6 bases, in that order; junction bases with no gene match: 12. The CDR3 consists of 17 residues. CDR3 nucleotides: TGTGCCAGCAGCTTAGTGCGGGGACCGGGACTAGCGTTCGAGCAGTACTTC. It is translated as CASSLVRGPGLAFEQYF.

This clone has just one count. The rearrangement links TRBV12-3 or TRBV12-4 to TRBJ1-3; D remains ambiguous. The length of the CDR3 is 12 residues. V was trimmed by 6 bases and J by 4 bases, leaving 7 bases between them. The CDR3 DNA reads TGTGCCAGCAGGAAACAGGGAAACACCATATATTTT. Its protein product is CASRKQGNTIYF.

The chain links TRBV7-2 to TRBJ2-2, with a possible D match to TRBD2 (5 bases). Germline-derived CDR1 and CDR2 are SGHTA and FQGNSA. The CDR3 is 15 residues long. V lost 3 bases, J lost 2 bases, and 10 bases lay in between. The CDR3 DNA is TGTGCCAGCAGCTTGAGGACGGGAAACACCGGGGAGCTGTTTTTT. Its protein product is CASSLRTGNTGELFF.

The genes are TRBV10-1 and TRBJ2-4; 7 positions match TRBD1. Trimming cost V 3 bases and J 1 base; bases outside gene matches: 3. CDR1 and CDR2 from the germline V gene are WNHNN and SYGVQD (reference sequence). The CDR3 consists of 15 residues. The CDR3 loop is CASSDKGAAKNIQYF. CDR3 nucleotide sequence: TGCGCCAGCAGTGATAAGGGGGCGGCCAAAAACATTCAGTACTTC.

The chain combines TRBV24-1 with TRBJ1-1; D gene ambiguous. The CDR3 is made up of 13 amino acids. Trimming took off 2 bases at V and 0 bases at J, with 3 bases between the two ends. Germline V gene lookup returns CDR1 KGHDR and CDR2 SFDVKD. The CDR3, as DNA: TGTGCCACCAGTGATTACATGAACACTGAAGCTTTCTTT. This sequence encodes CATSDYMNTEAFF.